A single T cell receptor beta chain is shown here with its context. Authors' analysis steps: Amplifying reference gene primers gave estimates of nucleated cell counts. This table comes from immunoSEQ multiplex PCR, and its TCRdb copy is limited to in-frame clones, with some not included. V, J and clone size are taken as reported in that table, and D and trimming were inferred from the DNA itself. Here the sample spans around 220,000 clones, around nine tenths being singletons. This entry comes from a study of blood T cell repertoires in COVID-19. Study details: COVID-19 samples from acute and convalescent phases originated in the United States, Italy and Spain. PBMCs, B-cell-depleted T cells, or T cells provided the cDNA or gDNA that made up the material.

Losses at the gene ends were 3 bases for V and 1 base for J; bases not matched to a gene: 4. This CDR3 spans 16 amino acids. CDR1 is SGHNT and CDR2 is YENEEA in the germline V gene. This chain uses TRBV11-3 with TRBJ2-5, with 11 nucleotides matching TRBD2. The TCR comes from a woman in her 40s who had recovered from COVID-19. The sample consisted of peripheral blood. CDR3 residues: CASSFRTSGFQETQYF. The CDR3 nucleotides are TGTGCCAGCAGCTTTAGGACTAGCGGGTTCCAAGAGACCCAGTACTTC.